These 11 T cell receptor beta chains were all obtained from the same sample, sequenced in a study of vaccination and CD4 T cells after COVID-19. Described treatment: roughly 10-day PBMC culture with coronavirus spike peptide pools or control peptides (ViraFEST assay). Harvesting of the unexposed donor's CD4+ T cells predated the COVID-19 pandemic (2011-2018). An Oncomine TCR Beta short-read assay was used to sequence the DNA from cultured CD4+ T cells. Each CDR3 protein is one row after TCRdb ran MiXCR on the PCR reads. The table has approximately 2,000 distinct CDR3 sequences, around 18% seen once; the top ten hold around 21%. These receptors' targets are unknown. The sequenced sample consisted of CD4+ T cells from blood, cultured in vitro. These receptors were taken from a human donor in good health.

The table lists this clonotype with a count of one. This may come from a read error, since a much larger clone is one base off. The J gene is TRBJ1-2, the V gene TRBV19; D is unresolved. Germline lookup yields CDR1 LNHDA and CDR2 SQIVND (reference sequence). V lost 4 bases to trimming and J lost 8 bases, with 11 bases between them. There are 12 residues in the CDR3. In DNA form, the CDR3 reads TGTGCCAGTAGTAGCGCACCTGGGGGCTACACCTTC. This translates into CASSSAPGGYTF.

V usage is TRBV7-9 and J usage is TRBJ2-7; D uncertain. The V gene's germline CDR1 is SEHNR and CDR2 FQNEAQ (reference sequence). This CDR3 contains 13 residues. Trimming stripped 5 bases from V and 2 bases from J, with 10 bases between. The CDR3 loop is CASSRSGAYEQYF. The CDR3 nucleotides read TGTGCCAGCAGCCGTAGTGGGGCCTACGAGCAGTACTTC. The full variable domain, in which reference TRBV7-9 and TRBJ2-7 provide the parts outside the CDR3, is DTGVSQNPRHKITKRGQNVTFRCDPISEHNRLYWYRQTLGQGPEFLTYFQNEAQLEKSRLLSDRFSAERPKGSFSTLEIQRTEQGDSAMYLCASSRSGAYEQYFGPGTRLTVT.

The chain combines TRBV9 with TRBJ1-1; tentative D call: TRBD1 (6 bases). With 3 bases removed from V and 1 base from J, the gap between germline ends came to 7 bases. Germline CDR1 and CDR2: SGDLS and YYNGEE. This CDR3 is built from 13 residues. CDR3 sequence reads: CASSAGQNTEAFF. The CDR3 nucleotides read TGTGCCAGCAGCGCGGGACAGAACACTGAAGCTTTCTTT.

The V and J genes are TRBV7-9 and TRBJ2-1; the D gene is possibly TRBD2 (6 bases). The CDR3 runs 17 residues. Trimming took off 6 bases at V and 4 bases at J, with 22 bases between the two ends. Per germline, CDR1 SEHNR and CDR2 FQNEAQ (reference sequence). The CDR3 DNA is TGTGCCAGCAGTCCTCCCGGGCTACACGCGGGGTACAATGAGCAGTTCTTC. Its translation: CASSPPGLHAGYNEQFF.

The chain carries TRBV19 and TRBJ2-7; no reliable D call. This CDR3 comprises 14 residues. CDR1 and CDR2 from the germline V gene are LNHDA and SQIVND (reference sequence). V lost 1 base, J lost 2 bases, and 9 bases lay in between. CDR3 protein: CASSIGDGAYEQYF. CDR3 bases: TGTGCCAGTAGTATAGGCGACGGCGCCTACGAGCAGTACTTC. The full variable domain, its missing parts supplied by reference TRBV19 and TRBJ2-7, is DGGITQSPKYLFRKEGQNVTLSCEQNLNHDAMYWYRQDPGQGLRLIYYSQIVNDFQKGDIAEGYSVSREKKESFPLTVTSAQKNPTAFYLCASSIGDGAYEQYFGPGTRLTVT.

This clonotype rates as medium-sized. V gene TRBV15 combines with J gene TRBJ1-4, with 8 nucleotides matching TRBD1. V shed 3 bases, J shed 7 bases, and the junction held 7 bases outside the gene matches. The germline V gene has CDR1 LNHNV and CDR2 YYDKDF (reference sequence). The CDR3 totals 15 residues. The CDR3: CATSSQQGVGEKLFF. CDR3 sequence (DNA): TGTGCCACCAGCAGCCAACAGGGGGTCGGTGAAAAACTGTTTTTT.

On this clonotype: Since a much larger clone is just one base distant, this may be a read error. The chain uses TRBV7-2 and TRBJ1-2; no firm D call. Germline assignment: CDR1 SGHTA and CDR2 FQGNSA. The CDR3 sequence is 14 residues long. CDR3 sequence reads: CASSSGYITYGYAF. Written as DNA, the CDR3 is TGTGCCAGCAGCTCAGGATACATCACGTATGGCTACGCCTTC.

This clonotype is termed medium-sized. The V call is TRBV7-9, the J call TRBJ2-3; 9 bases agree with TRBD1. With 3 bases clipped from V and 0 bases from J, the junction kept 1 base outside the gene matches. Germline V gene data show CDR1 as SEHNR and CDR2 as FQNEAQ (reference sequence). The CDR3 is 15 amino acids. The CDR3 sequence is CASSFGTGSTDTQYF. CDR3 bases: TGTGCCAGCAGCTTCGGGACAGGGAGCACAGATACGCAGTATTTT.

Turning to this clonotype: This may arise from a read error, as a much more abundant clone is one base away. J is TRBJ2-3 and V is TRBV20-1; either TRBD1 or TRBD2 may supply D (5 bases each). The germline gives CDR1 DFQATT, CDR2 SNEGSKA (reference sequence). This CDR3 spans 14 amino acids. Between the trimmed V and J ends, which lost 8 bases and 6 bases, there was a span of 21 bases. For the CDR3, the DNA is TGCAGTCGACCCTGGCTAACACGGGGCGATACGCAGTATTTT. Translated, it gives CSRPWLTRGDTQYF.

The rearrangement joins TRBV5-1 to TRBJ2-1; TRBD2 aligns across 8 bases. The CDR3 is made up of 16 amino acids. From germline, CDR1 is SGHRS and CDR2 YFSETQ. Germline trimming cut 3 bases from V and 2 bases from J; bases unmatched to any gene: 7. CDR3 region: CASSYLAGSTYNEQFF. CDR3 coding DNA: TGCGCCAGCAGCTACCTAGCGGGTTCCACCTACAATGAGCAGTTCTTC.

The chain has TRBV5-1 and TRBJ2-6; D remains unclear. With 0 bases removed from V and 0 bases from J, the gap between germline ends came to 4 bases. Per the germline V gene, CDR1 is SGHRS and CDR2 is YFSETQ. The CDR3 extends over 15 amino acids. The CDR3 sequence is CASSLGASGANVLTF. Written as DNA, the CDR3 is TGCGCCAGCAGCTTGGGGGCCTCTGGGGCCAACGTCCTGACTTTC.